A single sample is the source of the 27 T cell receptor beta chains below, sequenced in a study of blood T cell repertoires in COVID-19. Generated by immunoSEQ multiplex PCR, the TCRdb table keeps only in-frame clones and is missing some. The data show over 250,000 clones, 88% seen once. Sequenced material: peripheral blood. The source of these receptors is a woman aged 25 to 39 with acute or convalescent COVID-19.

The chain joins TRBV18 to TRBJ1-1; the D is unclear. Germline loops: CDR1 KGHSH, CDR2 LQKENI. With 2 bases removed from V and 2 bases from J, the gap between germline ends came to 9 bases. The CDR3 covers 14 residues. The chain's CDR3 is CASSPYQVNTEAFF. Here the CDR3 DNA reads TGTGCCAGCTCACCATACCAGGTAAACACTGAAGCTTTCTTT.

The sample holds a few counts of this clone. CDR3 sequence (DNA): TGTGCCAGCAGCCCGGACAGCGACTATGGCTACACCTTC. Translating gives CASSPDSDYGYTF. This rearrangement joins TRBV7-8 to TRBJ1-2; TRBD1 might be the D (6 bases). The CDR3 is 13 residues long. V was shortened by 5 bases and J by 3 bases, with 10 bases between the two germline ends. Per germline, CDR1 SGHVS and CDR2 FQNEAQ.

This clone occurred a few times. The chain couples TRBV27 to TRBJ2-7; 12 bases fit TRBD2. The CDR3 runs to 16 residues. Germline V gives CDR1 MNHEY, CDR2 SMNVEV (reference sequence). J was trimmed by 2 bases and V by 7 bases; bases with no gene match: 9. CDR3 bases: TGTGCCAGCACATCCCTGACTAGCGGGAGTCCCTACGAGCAGTACTTC. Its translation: CASTSLTSGSPYEQYF.

The CDR3 sequence: CASSLRGGGWDTEAFF. CDR3 nucleotides: TGTGCCAGCAGTTTAAGGGGGGGAGGATGGGACACTGAAGCTTTCTTT. The V gene is TRBV27, the J gene TRBJ1-1, with a possible D match to TRBD1 (6 bases). Germline V gene lookup returns CDR1 MNHEY and CDR2 SMNVEV (reference sequence). V was trimmed by 2 bases and J by 3 bases, leaving 16 bases between them. The CDR3 is 16 amino acids.

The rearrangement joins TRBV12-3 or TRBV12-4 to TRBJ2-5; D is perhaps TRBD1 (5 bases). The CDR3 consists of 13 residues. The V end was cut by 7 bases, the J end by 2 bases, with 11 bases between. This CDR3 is CASNKDSQETQYF. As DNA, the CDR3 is TGTGCCAGCAACAAAGACAGTCAAGAGACCCAGTACTTC.

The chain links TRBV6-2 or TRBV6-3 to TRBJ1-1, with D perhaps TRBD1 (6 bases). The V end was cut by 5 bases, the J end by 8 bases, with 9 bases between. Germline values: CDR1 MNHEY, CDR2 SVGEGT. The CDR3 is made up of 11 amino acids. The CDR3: CASSRGTEAFF. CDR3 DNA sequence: TGTGCCAGCAGTAGGGGGACAGAAGCTTTCTTT.

The CDR3 sequence is CASSYLGGGPYEQYF. The DNA for the CDR3 is TGTGCCAGCAGTTACCTGGGGGGAGGGCCATACGAGCAGTACTTC. The chain employs TRBV6-5 and TRBJ2-7; the match to TRBD2 covers 7 bases. CDR3 size: 15 residues. Per germline, CDR1 MNHEY and CDR2 SVGAGI. V dropped 2 bases and J dropped 4; count of bases not matched to a gene: 8.

In DNA, the CDR3 is TGTGCCAGCAGCAAAGAGGGGACAGGGGCCTACAATGAGCAGTTCTTC. This encodes CASSKEGTGAYNEQFF. The chain joins TRBV21-1 to TRBJ2-1; the table's D gene call, TRBD1, was not cross checked with the DNA. TRBV21-1 is a listed pseudogene. The CDR3 consists of 16 residues.

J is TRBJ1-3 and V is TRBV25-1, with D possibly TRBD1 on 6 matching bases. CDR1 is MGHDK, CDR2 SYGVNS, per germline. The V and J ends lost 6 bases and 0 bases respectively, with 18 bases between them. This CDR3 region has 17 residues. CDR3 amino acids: CASRPQGNVLSGNTIYF. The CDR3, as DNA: TGTGCCAGCAGGCCGCAGGGGAACGTCCTCTCTGGAAACACCATATATTTT. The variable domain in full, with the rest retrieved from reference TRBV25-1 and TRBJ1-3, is EADIYQTPRYLVIGTGKKITLECSQTMGHDKMYWYQQDPGMELHLIHYSYGVNSTEKGDLSSESTVSRIRTEHFPLTLESARPSHTSQYLCASRPQGNVLSGNTIYFGEGSWLTVV.

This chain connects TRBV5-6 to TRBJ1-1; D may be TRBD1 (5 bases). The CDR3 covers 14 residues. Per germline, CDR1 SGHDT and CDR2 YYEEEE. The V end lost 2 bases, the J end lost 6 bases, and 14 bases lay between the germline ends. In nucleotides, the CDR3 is TGTGCCAGCAGCTTTCTGAGGACAAGCGCTGAAGCTTTCTTT. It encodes CASSFLRTSAEAFF.

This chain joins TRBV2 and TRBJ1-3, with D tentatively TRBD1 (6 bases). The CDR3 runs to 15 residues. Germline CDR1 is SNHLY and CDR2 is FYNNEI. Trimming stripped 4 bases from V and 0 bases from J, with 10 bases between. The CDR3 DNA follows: TGTGCCAGCAGTGGGACAGTGATCTCTGGAAACACCATATATTTT. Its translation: CASSGTVISGNTIYF.

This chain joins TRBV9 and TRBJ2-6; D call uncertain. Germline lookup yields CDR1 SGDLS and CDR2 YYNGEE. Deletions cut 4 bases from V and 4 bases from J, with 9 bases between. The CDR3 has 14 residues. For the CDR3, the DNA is TGTGCCAGCAGCAGCCATACCGGGGCCAACGTCCTGACTTTC. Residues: CASSSHTGANVLTF. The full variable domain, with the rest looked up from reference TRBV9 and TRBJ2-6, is DSGVTQTPKHLITATGQRVTLRCSPRSGDLSVYWYQQSLDQGLQFLIQYYNGEERAKGNILERFSAQQFPDLHSELNLSSLELGDSALYFCASSSHTGANVLTFGAGSRLTVL.

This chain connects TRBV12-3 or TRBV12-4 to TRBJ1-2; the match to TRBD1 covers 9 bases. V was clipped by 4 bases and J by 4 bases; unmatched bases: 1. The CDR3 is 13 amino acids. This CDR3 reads CASSSTGGYGYTF. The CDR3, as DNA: TGTGCCAGCAGTTCGACAGGGGGCTATGGCTACACCTTC.

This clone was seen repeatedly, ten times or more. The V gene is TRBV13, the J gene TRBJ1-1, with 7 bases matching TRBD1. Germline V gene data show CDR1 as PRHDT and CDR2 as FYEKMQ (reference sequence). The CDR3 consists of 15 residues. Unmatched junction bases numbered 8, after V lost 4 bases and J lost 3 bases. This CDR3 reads CASSSRQGLYTEAFF. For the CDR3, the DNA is TGTGCCAGCAGCTCCCGACAGGGTTTGTACACTGAAGCTTTCTTT.

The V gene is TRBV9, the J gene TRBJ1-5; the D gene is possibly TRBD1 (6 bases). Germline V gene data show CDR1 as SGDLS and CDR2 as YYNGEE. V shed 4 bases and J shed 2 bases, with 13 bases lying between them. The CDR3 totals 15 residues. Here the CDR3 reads CASSLTGNGNQPQHF. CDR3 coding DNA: TGTGCCAGCAGCCTTACAGGGAATGGCAATCAGCCCCAGCATTTT.

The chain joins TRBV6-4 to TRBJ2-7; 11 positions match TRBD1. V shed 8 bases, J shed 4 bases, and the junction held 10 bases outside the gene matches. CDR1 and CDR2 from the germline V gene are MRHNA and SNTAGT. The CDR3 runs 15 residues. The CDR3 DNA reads TGTGCCAGCGCCAGAGAGGACAGGGGGCCGTACGAGCAGTACTTC. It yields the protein CASAREDRGPYEQYF.

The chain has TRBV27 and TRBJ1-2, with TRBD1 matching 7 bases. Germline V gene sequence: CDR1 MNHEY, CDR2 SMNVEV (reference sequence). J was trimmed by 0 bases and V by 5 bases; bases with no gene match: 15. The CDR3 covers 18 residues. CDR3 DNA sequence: TGTGCCAGCAGTCCCTATACAGGGGATTCAGTAGCTAACTATGGCTACACCTTC. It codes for CASSPYTGDSVANYGYTF.

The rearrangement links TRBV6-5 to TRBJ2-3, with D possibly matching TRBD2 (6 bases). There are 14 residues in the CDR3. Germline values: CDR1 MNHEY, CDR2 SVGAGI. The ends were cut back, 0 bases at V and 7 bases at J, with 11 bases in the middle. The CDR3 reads CASSYSAGTHTQYF. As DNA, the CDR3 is TGTGCCAGCAGTTACTCTGCCGGGACTCATACGCAGTATTTT.

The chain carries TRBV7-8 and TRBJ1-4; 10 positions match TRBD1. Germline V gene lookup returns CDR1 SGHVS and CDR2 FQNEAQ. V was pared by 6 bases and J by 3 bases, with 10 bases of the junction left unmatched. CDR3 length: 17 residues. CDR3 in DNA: TGTGCCAGCAGTAATCGACAGGGGGCGAGTTCTAATGAAAAACTGTTTTTT. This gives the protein CASSNRQGASSNEKLFF.

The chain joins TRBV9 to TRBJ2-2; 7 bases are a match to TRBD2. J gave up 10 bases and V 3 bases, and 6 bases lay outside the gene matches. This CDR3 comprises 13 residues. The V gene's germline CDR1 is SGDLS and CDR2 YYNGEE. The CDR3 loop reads CASSATAGMELFF. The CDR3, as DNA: TGTGCCAGCAGCGCTACAGCGGGGATGGAGCTGTTTTTT.

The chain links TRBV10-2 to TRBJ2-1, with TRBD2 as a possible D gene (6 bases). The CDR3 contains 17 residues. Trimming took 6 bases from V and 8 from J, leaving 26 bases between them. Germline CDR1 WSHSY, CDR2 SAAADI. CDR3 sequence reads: CASSPGLRRALAYEQFF. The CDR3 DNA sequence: TGCGCCAGCAGCCCCGGGCTCCGGAGGGCTCTAGCTTATGAGCAGTTCTTC.

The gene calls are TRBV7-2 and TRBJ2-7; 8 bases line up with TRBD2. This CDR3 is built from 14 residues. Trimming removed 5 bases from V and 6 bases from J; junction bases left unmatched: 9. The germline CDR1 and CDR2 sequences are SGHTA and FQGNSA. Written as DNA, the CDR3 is TGTGCCAGCAGCGCCATACTAGCGGTAGGCGAGCAGTACTTC. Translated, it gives CASSAILAVGEQYF.

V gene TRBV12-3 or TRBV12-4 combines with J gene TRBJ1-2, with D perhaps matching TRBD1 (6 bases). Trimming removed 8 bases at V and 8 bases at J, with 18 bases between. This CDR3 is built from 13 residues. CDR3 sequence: CASSSPGGDGYTF. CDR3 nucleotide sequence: TGTGCCAGCTCGTCCCCGGGGGGCGACGGCTACACCTTC.

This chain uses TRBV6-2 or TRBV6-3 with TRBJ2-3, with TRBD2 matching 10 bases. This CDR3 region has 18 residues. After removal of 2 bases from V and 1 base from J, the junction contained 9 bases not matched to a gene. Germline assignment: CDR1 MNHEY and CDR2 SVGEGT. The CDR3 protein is CASSYRLAGASGTDTQYF. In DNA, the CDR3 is TGTGCCAGCAGTTACCGCCTAGCGGGAGCGTCGGGCACAGATACGCAGTATTTT.

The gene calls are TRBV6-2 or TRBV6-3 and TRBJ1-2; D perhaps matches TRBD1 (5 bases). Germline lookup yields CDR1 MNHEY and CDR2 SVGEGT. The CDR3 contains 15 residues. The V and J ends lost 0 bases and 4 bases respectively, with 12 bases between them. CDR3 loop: CASSYSPTVSYGYTF. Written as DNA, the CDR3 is TGTGCCAGCAGTTACTCACCGACAGTCTCCTATGGCTACACCTTC.

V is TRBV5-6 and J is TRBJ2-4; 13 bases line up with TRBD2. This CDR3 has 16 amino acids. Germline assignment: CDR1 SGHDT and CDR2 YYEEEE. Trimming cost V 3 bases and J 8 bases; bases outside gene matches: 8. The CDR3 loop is CASSSRTSGRSYIQYF. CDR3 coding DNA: TGTGCCAGCAGCTCCAGGACTAGCGGGAGAAGTTACATTCAGTACTTC.

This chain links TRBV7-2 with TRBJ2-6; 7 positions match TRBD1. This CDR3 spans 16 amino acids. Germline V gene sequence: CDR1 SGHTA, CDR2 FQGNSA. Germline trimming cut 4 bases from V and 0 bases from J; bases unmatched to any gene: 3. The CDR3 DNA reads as TGTGCCAGCAGCTATTCAGGGGGCTCTGGGGCCAACGTCCTGACTTTC. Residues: CASSYSGGSGANVLTF. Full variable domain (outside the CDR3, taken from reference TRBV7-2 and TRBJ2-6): GAGVSQSPSNKVTEKGKDVELRCDPISGHTALYWYRQSLGQGLEFLIYFQGNSAPDKSGLPSDRFSAERTGGSVSTLTIQRTQQEDSAVYLCASSYSGGSGANVLTFGAGSRLTVL.